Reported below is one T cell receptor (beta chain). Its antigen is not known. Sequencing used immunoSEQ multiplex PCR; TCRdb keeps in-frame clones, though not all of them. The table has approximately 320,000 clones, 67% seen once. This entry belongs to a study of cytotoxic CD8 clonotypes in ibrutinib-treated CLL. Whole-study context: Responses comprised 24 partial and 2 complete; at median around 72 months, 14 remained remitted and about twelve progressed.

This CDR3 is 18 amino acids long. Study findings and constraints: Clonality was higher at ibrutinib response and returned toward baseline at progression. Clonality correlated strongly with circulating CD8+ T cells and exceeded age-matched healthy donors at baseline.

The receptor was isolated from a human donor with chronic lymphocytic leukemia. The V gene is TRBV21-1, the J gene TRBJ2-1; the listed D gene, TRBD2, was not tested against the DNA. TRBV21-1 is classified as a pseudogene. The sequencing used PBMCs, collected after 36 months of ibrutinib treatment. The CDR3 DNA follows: TGTGCCAGCAACATCTCTAGCGGGAGAGAGCGCGGGTACAATGAGCAGTTCTTC. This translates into CASNISSGRERGYNEQFF.